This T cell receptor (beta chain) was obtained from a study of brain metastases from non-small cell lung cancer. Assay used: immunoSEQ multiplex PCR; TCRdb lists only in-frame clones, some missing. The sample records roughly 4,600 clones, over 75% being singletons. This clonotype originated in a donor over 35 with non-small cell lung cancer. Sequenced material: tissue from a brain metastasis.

In nucleotides, the CDR3 is TGTGCCAGCAGCTTAGCCCTGGCCAACGTCCTGACTTTC. Translated: CASSLALANVLTF. The rearrangement links TRBV7-8 to TRBJ2-6; D is ambiguous. Germline loops: CDR1 SGHVS, CDR2 FQNEAQ. The CDR3 spans 13 residues. V lost 0 bases and J lost 6, with 3 bases in between.